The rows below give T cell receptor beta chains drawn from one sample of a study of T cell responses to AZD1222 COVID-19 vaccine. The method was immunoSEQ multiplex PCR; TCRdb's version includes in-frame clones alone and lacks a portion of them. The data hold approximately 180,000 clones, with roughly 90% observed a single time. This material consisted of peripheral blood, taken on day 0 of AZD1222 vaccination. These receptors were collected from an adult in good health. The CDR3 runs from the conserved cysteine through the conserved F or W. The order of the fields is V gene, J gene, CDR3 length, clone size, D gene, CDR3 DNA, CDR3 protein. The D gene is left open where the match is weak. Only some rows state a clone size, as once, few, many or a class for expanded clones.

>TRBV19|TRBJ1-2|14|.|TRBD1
TGTGCCAGTAGTATAAGTGACAGGGGAAATGGCTACACCTTC
CASSISDRGNGYTF
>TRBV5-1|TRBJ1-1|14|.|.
TGCGCCAGCAGCTATGACAGACAAAACACTGAAGCTTTCTTT
CASSYDRQNTEAFF
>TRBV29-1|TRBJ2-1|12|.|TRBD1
TGCAGCGTTGAAAGGACAGGGACGGGGCAGTTCTTC
CSVERTGTGQFF
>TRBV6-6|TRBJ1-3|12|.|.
TGTGCCAGCAGTTTTCAGGGAAACACCATATATTTT
CASSFQGNTIYF
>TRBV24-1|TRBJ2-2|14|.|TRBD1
TGTGCCACCGCCGGGACAGAGAACACCGGGGAGCTGTTTTTT
CATAGTENTGELFF
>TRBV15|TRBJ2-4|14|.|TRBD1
TGTGCCACCAGCCACCGACAGGGAAAAAACATTCAGTACTTC
CATSHRQGKNIQYF
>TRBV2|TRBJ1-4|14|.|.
TGTGCCAGCAGCAAACAGGGTTCTAATGAAAAACTGTTTTTT
CASSKQGSNEKLFF
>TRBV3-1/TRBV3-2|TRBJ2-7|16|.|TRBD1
TGTGCCAGCAGCCCGACTCACAGGGGTTCAACCTACGAGCAGTACTTC
CASSPTHRGSTYEQYF
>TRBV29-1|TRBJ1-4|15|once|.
TGCAGCGTTGCTCCATCAGGGGAGGGGGGTGAAAAACTGTTTTTT
CSVAPSGEGGEKLFF
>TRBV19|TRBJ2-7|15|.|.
TGTGCCAGTAGTGAGCCCGGACAGAGTGCCTACGAGCAGTACTTC
CASSEPGQSAYEQYF
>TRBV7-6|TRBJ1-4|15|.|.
TGTGCCAGCAGCATTAGGACGGCGCCTAATGAAAAACTGTTTTTT
CASSIRTAPNEKLFF
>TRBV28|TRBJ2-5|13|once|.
TGTGCCAGCAGTTCAGGAAGTCGAGAGACCCAGTACTTC
CASSSGSRETQYF
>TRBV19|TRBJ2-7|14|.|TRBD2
TGTGCCAGTAGTATCCCCGGACTAGCGGTCGAGCAGTACTTC
CASSIPGLAVEQYF